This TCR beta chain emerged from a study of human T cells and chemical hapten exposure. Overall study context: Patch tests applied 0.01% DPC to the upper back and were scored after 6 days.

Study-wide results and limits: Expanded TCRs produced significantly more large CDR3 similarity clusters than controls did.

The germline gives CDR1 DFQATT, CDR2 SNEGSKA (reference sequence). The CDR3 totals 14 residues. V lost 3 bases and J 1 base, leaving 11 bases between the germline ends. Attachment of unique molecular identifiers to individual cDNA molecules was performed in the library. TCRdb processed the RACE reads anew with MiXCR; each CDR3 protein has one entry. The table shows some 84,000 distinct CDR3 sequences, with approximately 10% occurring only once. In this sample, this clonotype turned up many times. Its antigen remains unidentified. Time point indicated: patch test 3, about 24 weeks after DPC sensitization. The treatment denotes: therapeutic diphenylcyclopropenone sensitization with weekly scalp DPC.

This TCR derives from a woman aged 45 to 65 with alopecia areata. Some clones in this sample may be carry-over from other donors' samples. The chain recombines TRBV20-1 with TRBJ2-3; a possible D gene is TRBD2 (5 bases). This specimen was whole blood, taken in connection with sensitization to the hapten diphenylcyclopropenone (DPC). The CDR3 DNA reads TGCAGTGCTAGGATAGCGTCGCGCACAGATACGCAGTATTTT. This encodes CSARIASRTDTQYF.